One sample yielded the 12 T cell receptor beta chains listed below, sequenced in a study of T-cell memory formation after mild COVID-19. One entry per CDR3 protein, called by TCRdb with MiXCR from the 5' RACE reads. The sample holds approximately 290,000 distinct CDR3 sequences, around 15% seen once. Sequenced: PBMCs or a T cell subset sorted from them (not recorded which). The receptors come from a man between 18 and 29 years old who had mild COVID-19 (a few samples of this study predate the infection). Cell type and time point are not known.

This clonotype was observed at least ten times. The CDR3 nucleotides are TGTGCCAGCTCCCCTTTCGACGGGGGGGCCAATGAGCAGTTCTTC. Protein product: CASSPFDGGANEQFF. The rearrangement joins TRBV18 to TRBJ2-1, with 8 bases lining up with TRBD2. CDR1 and CDR2 from the germline V gene are KGHSH and LQKENI. The CDR3 has 15 residues. Losses at the gene ends were 6 bases for V and 6 bases for J; bases not matched to a gene: 10. Using reference TRBV18 and TRBJ2-1 for the parts outside the CDR3, the full variable domain is NAGVMQNPRHLVRRRGQEARLRCSPMKGHSHVYWYRQLPEEGLKFMVYLQKENIIDESGMPKERFSAEFPKEGPSILRIQQVVRGDSAAYFCASSPFDGGANEQFFGPGTRLTVL.

This chain joins TRBV12-3 or TRBV12-4 and TRBJ2-3, with TRBD2 as a possible D gene (6 bases). The length of the CDR3 is 13 residues. V was trimmed by 8 bases and J by 1 base, leaving 10 bases between them. CDR3 in amino acids: CASAGWGTDTQYF. In DNA, the CDR3 is TGTGCCAGCGCGGGGTGGGGCACAGATACGCAGTATTTT.

The chain uses TRBV29-1 and TRBJ2-7, with 9 bases that match TRBD1. The V segment lost 3 bases and the J segment 1 base; nucleotides outside the gene matches: 7. The CDR3 spans 15 residues. Germline CDR1 is SQVTM and CDR2 is ANQGSEA. Here the CDR3 DNA reads TGCAGCGTTGAGGGGACAGGGTATGTGTCCTACGAGCAGTACGTC. Translation gives CSVEGTGYVSYEQYV.

The rearrangement links TRBV4-3 to TRBJ2-6; D is unclear. CDR1 is LGHNA and CDR2 is YSLEER in the germline V gene. The CDR3 length is 16 residues. V lost 3 bases and J lost 4, with 13 bases in between. The chain's CDR3 is CASSQDQVDGANVLTF. CDR3 DNA sequence: TGCGCCAGCAGCCAGGACCAGGTTGACGGGGCCAACGTCCTGACTTTC.

The genes are TRBV7-2 and TRBJ2-5; the match to TRBD2 covers 15 bases. The V and J ends lost 4 bases and 4 bases, in that order; junction bases with no gene match: 7. Per germline, CDR1 SGHTA and CDR2 FQGNSA. CDR3 length: 17 residues. CDR3 bases: TGTGCCAGCAGCTATAGCCGGGGACTAGCGGGGGGAGAGACCCAGTACTTC. Protein sequence: CASSYSRGLAGGETQYF.

V is TRBV4-1 and J is TRBJ1-2; 7 nucleotides agree with TRBD1. From germline, CDR1 is MGHRA and CDR2 YSYEKL. Trimming removed 0 bases from V and 1 base from J; junction bases left unmatched: 2. CDR3 size: 15 residues. CDR3: CASSQDAGGNYGYTF. CDR3 DNA sequence: TGCGCCAGCAGCCAAGATGCAGGGGGTAACTATGGCTACACCTTC.

Only a few counts were recorded for this clonotype. The CDR3 coding sequence is TGTGCCAGCAGCTTGAGGTTCGGGACAGTGAACACTGAAGCTTTCTTT. It encodes CASSLRFGTVNTEAFF. This sequence joins TRBV11-2 and TRBJ1-1; 7 positions match TRBD1. The J segment lost 0 bases and the V segment lost 3 bases, leaving 7 bases of the junction unmatched. This CDR3 contains 16 residues. Per the germline V gene, CDR1 is SGHAT and CDR2 is FQNNGV.

This clonotype was observed a few times. One junction end does not reproduce the germline sequence, and a read error may be involved. The V call is TRBV24-1, the J call TRBJ1-1, with no clear D. The germline V gene has CDR1 KGHDR and CDR2 SFDVKD. The CDR3 loop spans 8 amino acids. The CDR3 bases are TGTGCCACCAGTGACCCAATTTTT. It codes for CATSDPIF.

V and J are TRBV19 and TRBJ1-6; D ambiguous. V dropped 0 bases and J dropped 11 bases, with 20 bases sitting between them. This CDR3 has 17 residues. Germline CDR1 and CDR2: LNHDA and SQIVND (reference sequence). CDR3 sequence reads: CASSIDLRRRSNAPLHF. Here the CDR3 DNA reads TGTGCCAGTAGTATAGATCTTCGAAGGAGGAGCAACGCACCCCTCCACTTT.

There are a few counts of this clonotype. This rearrangement joins TRBV29-1 to TRBJ1-1; 7 positions agree with TRBD1. V gave up 6 bases and J gave up 8 bases; unmatched junction bases: 3. From germline, CDR1 is SQVTM and CDR2 ANQGSEA. CDR3 size: 10 residues. For the CDR3, the DNA is TGCAGCGTCGGACAGGACGAAGCTTTCTTT. This encodes CSVGQDEAFF.

This sequence joins TRBV7-9 and TRBJ2-3; D is uncertain. Germline CDR1 is SEHNR and CDR2 is FQNEAQ (reference sequence). Trimming removed 1 base from V and 2 bases from J, with 7 bases in between. The CDR3 has 14 amino acids. In DNA, the CDR3 is TGTGCCAGCAGCTTAGAACGTCTCACAGATACGCAGTATTTT. It is translated as CASSLERLTDTQYF.

There are a few counts of this clonotype. The V and J genes are TRBV7-8 and TRBJ1-1, with D unresolved. The CDR3 is 14 residues long. V was clipped by 2 bases and J by 1 base, with 8 bases between them. Germline CDR1 reads SGHVS; CDR2 reads FQNEAQ. The CDR3 coding sequence is TGTGCCAGCAGCTTAACAGCCTCGAACACTGAAGCTTTCTTT. This gives the protein CASSLTASNTEAFF.